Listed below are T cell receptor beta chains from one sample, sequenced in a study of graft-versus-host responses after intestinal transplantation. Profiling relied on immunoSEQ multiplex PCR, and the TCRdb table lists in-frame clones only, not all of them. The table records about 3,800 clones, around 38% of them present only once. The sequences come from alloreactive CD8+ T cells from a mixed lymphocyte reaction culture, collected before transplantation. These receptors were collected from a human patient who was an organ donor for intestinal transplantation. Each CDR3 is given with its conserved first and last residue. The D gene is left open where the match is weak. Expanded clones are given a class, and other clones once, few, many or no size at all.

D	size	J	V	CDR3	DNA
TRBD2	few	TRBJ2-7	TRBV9	CASSARPSGGAYEQYF	TGTGCCAGCAGCGCGCGGCCTAGCGGGGGAGCCTACGAGCAGTACTTC
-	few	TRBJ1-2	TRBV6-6	CASSSLGEGYGYTF	TGTGCCAGCAGTTCCCTGGGGGAGGGCTATGGCTACACCTTC
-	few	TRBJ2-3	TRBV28	CASGESRRDTQYF	TGTGCCTCCGGGGAGTCTCGGAGGGATACGCAGTATTTT
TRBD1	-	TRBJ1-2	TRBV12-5	CASGLVTWGGQGAFRDYGYTF	TGTGCTAGTGGTTTGGTAACCTGGGGGGGACAGGGGGCCTTTAGGGACTATGGCTACACCTTC
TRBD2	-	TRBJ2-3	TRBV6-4	CASSAPGLAGKDIGADTQYF	TGTGCCAGCAGTGCTCCGGGACTAGCGGGAAAAGATATAGGAGCAGATACGCAGTATTTT
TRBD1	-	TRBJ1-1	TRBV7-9	CASSLATGVVTEAFF	TGTGCCAGCAGCTTAGCCACAGGGGTGGTCACTGAAGCTTTCTTT
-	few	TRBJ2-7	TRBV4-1	CASSQVLPPFNEQYF	TGCGCCAGCAGCCAAGTACTTCCCCCGTTCAACGAGCAGTACTTC
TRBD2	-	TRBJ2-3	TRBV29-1	CSVEDALAGITDTQYF	TGCAGCGTTGAAGATGCACTAGCGGGGATCACAGATACGCAGTATTTT
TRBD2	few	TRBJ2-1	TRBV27	CASRSLAGGPYNEQFF	TGTGCCAGCCGAAGCCTAGCGGGAGGGCCGTACAATGAGCAGTTCTTC
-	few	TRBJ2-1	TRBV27	CASSYPTVHEQFF	TGTGCCAGCAGTTACCCCACAGTACATGAGCAGTTCTTC
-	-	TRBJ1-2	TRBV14	CARSTGYGYTF	TGTGCCAGGTCTACAGGTTATGGCTACACCTTC
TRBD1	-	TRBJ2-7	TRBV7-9	CASSAGGFYSYEQYF	TGTGCCAGCAGCGCAGGGGGCTTTTACTCCTACGAGCAGTACTTC
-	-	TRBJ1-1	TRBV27	CASSSSGLGTEAFF	TGTGCCAGCAGTTCCTCAGGGTTGGGGACTGAAGCTTTCTTT
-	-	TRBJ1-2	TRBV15	CATSRVRQVYGYTF	TGTGCCACCAGCAGAGTTCGACAGGTCTATGGCTACACCTTC
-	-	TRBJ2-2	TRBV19	CASTPVEGRTGELFF	TGTGCCAGTACCCCAGTGGAGGGGAGGACCGGGGAGCTGTTTTTT
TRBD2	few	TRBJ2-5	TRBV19	CASRGGRETQYF	TGTGCCAGCCGTGGCGGGAGAGAGACCCAGTACTTC
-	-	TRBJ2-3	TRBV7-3	CASSPWGGALRHTDTQYF	TGTGCCAGCAGCCCTTGGGGGGGGGCGCTGAGACACACAGATACGCAGTATTTT
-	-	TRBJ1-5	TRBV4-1	CASSQVWGVQPQHF	TGCGCCAGCAGCCAAGTGTGGGGAGTTCAGCCCCAGCATTTT
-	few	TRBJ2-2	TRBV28	CASSFIGNTGELFF	TGTGCCAGCAGTTTTATCGGGAACACCGGGGAGCTGTTTTTT
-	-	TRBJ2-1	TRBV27	CASRPGDTYNEQFF	TGTGCCAGCAGACCAGGGGACACCTACAATGAGCAGTTCTTC
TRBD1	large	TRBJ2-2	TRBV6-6	CASSYLTGSTGELFF	TGTGCCAGCAGTTACCTGACAGGGAGCACCGGGGAGCTGTTTTTT
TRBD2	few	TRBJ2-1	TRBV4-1	CASSQVRGLAGNEQFF	TGCGCCAGCAGCCAAGTTAGGGGACTAGCTGGAAATGAGCAGTTCTTC